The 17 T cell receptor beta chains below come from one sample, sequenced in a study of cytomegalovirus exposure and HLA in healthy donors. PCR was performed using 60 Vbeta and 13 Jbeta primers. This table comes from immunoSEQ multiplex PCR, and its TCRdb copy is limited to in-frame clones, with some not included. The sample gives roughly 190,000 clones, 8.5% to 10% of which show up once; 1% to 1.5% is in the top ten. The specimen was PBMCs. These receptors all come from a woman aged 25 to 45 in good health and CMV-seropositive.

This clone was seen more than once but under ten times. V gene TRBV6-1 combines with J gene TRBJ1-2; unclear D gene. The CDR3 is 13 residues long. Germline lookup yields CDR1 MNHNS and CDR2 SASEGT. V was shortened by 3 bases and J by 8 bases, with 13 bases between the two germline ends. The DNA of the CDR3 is TGTGCCAGCAGTGAGGGTCAGGAACGAGGCTACACCTTC. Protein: CASSEGQERGYTF.

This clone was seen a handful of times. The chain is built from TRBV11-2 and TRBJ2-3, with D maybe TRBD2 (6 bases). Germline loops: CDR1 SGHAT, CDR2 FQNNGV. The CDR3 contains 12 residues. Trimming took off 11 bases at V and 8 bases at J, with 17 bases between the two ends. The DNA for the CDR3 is TGTGCCTCAAGGCGGGACGCCTTTACGCAGTATTTT. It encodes CASRRDAFTQYF. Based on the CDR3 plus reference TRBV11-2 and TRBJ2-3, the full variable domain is EAGVAQSPRYKIIEKRQSVAFWCNPISGHATLYWYQQILGQGPKLLIQFQNNGVVDDSQLPKDRFSAERLKGVDSTLKIQPAKLEDSAVYLCASRRDAFTQYFGPGTRLTVL.

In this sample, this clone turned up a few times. The CDR3 sequence is CASSLAPESYEQYF. DNA of the CDR3: TGTGCCAGCAGTTTAGCGCCTGAGTCCTACGAGCAGTACTTC. The chain couples TRBV27 to TRBJ2-7; no clear D gene. CDR1 is MNHEY, CDR2 SMNVEV, per germline (reference sequence). The V end lost 2 bases, the J end lost 1 base, and 9 bases lay between the germline ends. The CDR3 consists of 14 residues.

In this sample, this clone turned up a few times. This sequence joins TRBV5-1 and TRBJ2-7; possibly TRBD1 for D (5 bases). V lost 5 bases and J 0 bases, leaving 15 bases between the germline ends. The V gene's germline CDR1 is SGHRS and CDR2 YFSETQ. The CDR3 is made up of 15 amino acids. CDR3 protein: CASRNVQGSSYEQYF. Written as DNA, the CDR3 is TGCGCCAGCAGGAATGTCCAGGGTAGCTCCTACGAGCAGTACTTC.

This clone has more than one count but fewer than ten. The CDR3 region has the DNA TGCGCTAGTAGAGGTAACTATGGCTACACCTTC. Its protein is CASRGNYGYTF. V usage is TRBV5-1 and J usage is TRBJ1-2, with D uncertain. The CDR3 runs 11 residues. The germline V gene has CDR1 SGHRS and CDR2 YFSETQ. Variable domain in full (rest from reference TRBV5-1 and TRBJ1-2): KAGVTQTPRYLIKTRGQQVTLSCSPISGHRSVSWYQQTPGQGLQFLFEYFSETQRNKGNFPGRFSGRQFSNSRSEMNVSTLELGDSALYLCASRGNYGYTFGSGTRLTVV.

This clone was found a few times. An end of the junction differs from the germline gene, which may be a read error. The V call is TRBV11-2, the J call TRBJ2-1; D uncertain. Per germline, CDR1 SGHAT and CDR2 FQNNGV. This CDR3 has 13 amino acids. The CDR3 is CASSLYSNNEQFF. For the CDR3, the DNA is TGTGCCAGCAGCCTCTACTCCAACAATGAGCAGTTCTTC.

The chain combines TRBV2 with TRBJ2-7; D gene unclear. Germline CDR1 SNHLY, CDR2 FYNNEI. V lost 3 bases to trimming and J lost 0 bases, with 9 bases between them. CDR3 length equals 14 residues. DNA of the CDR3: TGTGCCAGCAGTGAGGCTAGAGCCTCCTACGAGCAGTACTTC. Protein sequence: CASSEARASYEQYF.

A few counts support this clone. The chain's CDR3 is CASRLGGGYTF. The CDR3 region has the DNA TGTGCCAGCCGACTAGGGGGCGGCTACACCTTC. J is TRBJ1-2 and V is TRBV27, with 7 nucleotides matching TRBD1. This CDR3 spans 11 amino acids. Germline loops: CDR1 MNHEY, CDR2 SMNVEV (reference sequence). V dropped 8 bases and J dropped 8; count of bases not matched to a gene: 5.

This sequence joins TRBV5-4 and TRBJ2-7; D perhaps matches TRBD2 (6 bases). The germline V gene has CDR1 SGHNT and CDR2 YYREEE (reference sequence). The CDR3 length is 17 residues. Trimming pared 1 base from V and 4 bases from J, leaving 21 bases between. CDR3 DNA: TGTGCCAGCAGCTTGAAATACAAAAAGGGAGGAATGTACGAGCAGTACTTC. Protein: CASSLKYKKGGMYEQYF. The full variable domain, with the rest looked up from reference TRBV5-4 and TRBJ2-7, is ETGVTQSPTHLIKTRGQQVTLRCSSQSGHNTVSWYQQALGQGPQFIFQYYREEENGRGNFPPRFSGLQFPNYSSELNVNALELDDSALYLCASSLKYKKGGMYEQYFGPGTRLTVT.

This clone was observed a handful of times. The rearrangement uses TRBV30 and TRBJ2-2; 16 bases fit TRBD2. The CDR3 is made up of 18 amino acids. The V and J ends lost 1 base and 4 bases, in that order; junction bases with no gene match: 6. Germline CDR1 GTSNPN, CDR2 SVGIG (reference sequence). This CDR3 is CAWSGGTSGRAGTGELFF. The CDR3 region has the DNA TGTGCCTGGAGTGGAGGGACTAGCGGGAGGGCTGGCACCGGGGAGCTGTTTTTT.

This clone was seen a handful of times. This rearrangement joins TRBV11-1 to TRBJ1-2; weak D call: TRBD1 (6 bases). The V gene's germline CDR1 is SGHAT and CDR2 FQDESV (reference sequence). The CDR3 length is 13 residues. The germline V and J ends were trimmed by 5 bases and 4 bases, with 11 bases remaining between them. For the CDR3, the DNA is TGTGCCAGCAGCAGGACAGACCTCTATGGCTACACCTTC. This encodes CASSRTDLYGYTF.

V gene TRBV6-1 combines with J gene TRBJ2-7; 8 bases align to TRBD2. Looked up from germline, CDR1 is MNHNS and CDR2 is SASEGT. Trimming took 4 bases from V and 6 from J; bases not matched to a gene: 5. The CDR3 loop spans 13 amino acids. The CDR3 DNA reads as TGTGCCAGCAGTGTGACTAGCGTCCGCGAGCAGTACTTC. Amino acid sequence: CASSVTSVREQYF.

CDR3 sequence (DNA): TGTGCCAGCCCGGACAGTAAAAACACCATATATTTT. It specifies CASPDSKNTIYF. The genes are TRBV2 and TRBJ1-3, with a possible D match to TRBD1 (6 bases). CDR1 and CDR2 from the germline V gene are SNHLY and FYNNEI. This CDR3 has 12 residues. The germline V and J ends were trimmed by 8 bases and 6 bases, with 11 bases remaining between them.

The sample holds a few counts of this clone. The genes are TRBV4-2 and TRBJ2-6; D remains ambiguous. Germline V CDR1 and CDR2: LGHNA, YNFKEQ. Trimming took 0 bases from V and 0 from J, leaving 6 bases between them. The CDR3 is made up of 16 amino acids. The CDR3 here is CASSQDLGSGANVLTF. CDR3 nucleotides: TGTGCCAGCAGCCAAGATCTCGGCTCTGGGGCCAACGTCCTGACTTTC.

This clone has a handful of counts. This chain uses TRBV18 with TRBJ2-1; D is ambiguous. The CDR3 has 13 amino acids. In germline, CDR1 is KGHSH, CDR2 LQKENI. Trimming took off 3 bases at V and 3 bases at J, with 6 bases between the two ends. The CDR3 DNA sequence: TGTGCCAGCTCACCGACACACTACAATGAGCAGTTCTTC. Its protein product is CASSPTHYNEQFF.

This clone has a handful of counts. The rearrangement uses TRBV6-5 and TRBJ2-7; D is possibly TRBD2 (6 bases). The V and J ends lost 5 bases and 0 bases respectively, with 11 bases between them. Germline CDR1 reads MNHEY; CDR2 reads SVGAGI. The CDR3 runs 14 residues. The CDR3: CASSPSVFSYEQYF. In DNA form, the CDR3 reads TGTGCCAGCAGTCCTAGCGTATTCTCCTACGAGCAGTACTTC.

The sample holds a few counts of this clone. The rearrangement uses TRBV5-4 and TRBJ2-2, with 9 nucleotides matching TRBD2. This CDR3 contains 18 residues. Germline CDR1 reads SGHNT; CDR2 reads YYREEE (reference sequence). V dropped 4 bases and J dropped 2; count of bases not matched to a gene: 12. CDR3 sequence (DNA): TGTGCCAGCAGCCCGGGAGGTGGACTAGCGACTAACACCGGGGAGCTGTTTTTT. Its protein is CASSPGGGLATNTGELFF. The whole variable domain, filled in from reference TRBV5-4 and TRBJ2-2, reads ETGVTQSPTHLIKTRGQQVTLRCSSQSGHNTVSWYQQALGQGPQFIFQYYREEENGRGNFPPRFSGLQFPNYSSELNVNALELDDSALYLCASSPGGGLATNTGELFFGEGSRLTVL.